The table lists the clone carrying this T cell receptor (beta chain) with a few counts. Its specificity is unknown. This entry belongs to a study of early T cells in non-severe SARS-CoV-2 infection. About the study: Sequencing targeted bulk RNA from unsorted whole blood, leaving chains unpaired. Findings and caveats of the study: A preference for anti-spike CD8 responses marked VDJdb matching, which missed private and CD4 specificities.

Germline values: CDR1 MNHEY, CDR2 SMNVEV (reference sequence). V shed 9 bases and J shed 3 bases, with 2 bases lying between them. This CDR3 has 9 amino acids. In the library, individual cDNA molecules carried attached unique molecular identifiers. TCRdb itself ran the 5' RACE reads through MiXCR, one entry per CDR3 protein. The sample shows roughly 23,000 distinct CDR3 sequences, 5% to 6% of them seen only once. The clonotype was recovered from an adult who was a healthcare worker with PCR-confirmed SARS-CoV-2 infection or an uninfected control (not recorded which). V is TRBV27 and J is TRBJ2-5; D is ambiguous. The specimen was whole blood, collected at baseline. In DNA, the CDR3 is TGTGCCAGTAAAGAGACCCAGTACTTC. This codes for CASKETQYF.